These 5 T cell receptor beta chains were all obtained from the same sample, sequenced in a study of beta chain features in type 1 diabetes. Investigators reverse transcribed all isolated RNA, so they sequenced expressed TCRB transcripts. Using immunoSEQ multiplex PCR, the repertoire was profiled, and TCRdb retains in-frame clones only, with some absent. The data show about 140,000 clones, 6.9% seen once. Source material: central memory CD4+ T cells from blood. The origin of the receptors is a woman aged 25-40 years in good health.

In this sample, this clone turned up a few times. The chain links TRBV2 to TRBJ2-2; 7 bases align to TRBD1. Per germline, CDR1 SNHLY and CDR2 FYNNEI. The CDR3 covers 17 residues. Trimming cost V 6 bases and J 0 bases; bases outside gene matches: 10. The CDR3 sequence is CASSLETGTSNTGELFF. In DNA, the CDR3 is TGTGCCAGCAGCCTGGAGACAGGGACCTCGAACACCGGGGAGCTGTTTTTT. Using reference TRBV2 and TRBJ2-2 for the parts outside the CDR3, the full variable domain is EPEVTQTPSHQVTQMGQEVILRCVPISNHLYFYWYRQILGQKVEFLVSFYNNEISEKSEIFDDQFSVERPDGSNFTLKIRSTKLEDSAMYFCASSLETGTSNTGELFFGEGSRLTVL.

This clone was recorded many times. The V call is TRBV7-9, the J call TRBJ2-2, with TRBD2 matching 13 bases. Looked up from germline, CDR1 is SEHNR and CDR2 is FQNEAQ (reference sequence). CDR3 size: 18 residues. The trim removed 3 bases at V and 2 bases at J, leaving 6 bases unmatched. The CDR3 loop is CASSFGLAGVGNTGELFF. Written as DNA, the CDR3 is TGTGCCAGCAGCTTTGGACTAGCGGGAGTCGGCAACACCGGGGAGCTGTTTTTT.

This clone was seen a handful of times. The chain uses TRBV2 and TRBJ2-3; D unclear. The germline V gene has CDR1 SNHLY and CDR2 FYNNEI. Between the trimmed V and J ends, which lost 5 bases and 2 bases, there was a span of 14 bases. The CDR3 loop spans 15 amino acids. The chain's CDR3 is CASSFSTPYTDTQYF. CDR3 DNA: TGTGCCAGCAGTTTCTCGACTCCCTACACAGATACGCAGTATTTT.

CDR3 bases: TGCGCCAGCAGGATCTTAGCGCTCAGCTCCTACGAGCAGTACTTC. Residues: CASRILALSSYEQYF. The chain combines TRBV5-1 with TRBJ2-7; a possible D gene is TRBD2 (5 bases). V was trimmed by 5 bases and J by 0 bases, leaving 15 bases between them. Germline assignment: CDR1 SGHRS and CDR2 YFSETQ. This CDR3 is 15 amino acids long. The whole variable domain, remainder taken from reference TRBV5-1 and TRBJ2-7, is KAGVTQTPRYLIKTRGQQVTLSCSPISGHRSVSWYQQTPGQGLQFLFEYFSETQRNKGNFPGRFSGRQFSNSRSEMNVSTLELGDSALYLCASRILALSSYEQYFGPGTRLTVT.

This clone was seen only a few times. V usage is TRBV7-2 and J usage is TRBJ2-1; D is ambiguous. CDR1 is SGHTA, CDR2 FQGNSA, per germline. The CDR3 has 15 residues. V was cut by 5 bases and J by 8 bases, with 19 bases left in between. The CDR3 reads CASSREAGLGDEQFF. CDR3 in DNA: TGTGCCAGCAGCCGAGAGGCTGGGTTAGGAGATGAGCAGTTCTTC.